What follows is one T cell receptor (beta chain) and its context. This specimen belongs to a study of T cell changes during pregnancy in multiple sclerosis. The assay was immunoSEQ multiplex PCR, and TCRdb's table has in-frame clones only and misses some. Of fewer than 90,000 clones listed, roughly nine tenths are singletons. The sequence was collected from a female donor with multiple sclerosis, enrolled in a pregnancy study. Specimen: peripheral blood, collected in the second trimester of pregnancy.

This CDR3 is CSVEDPRRGMTDTQYF. As DNA, the CDR3 is TGCAGCGTTGAAGATCCTCGCAGGGGAATGACAGATACGCAGTATTTT. The rearrangement uses TRBV29-1 and TRBJ2-3; TRBD1 is a possible D gene (6 bases). V gave up 0 bases and J gave up 3 bases, with 16 bases separating them. This CDR3 comprises 16 residues. The germline gives CDR1 SQVTM, CDR2 ANQGSEA.